These 25 T cell receptor beta chains came from one sample sequenced in a study of blood T cell repertoires in COVID-19. TCRdb's copy holds only in-frame clones and misses some; the assay was immunoSEQ multiplex PCR. The sample carries 200,000 to 300,000 clones, around 90% recorded once. Sequencing input: peripheral blood. The receptors shown here come from a man under 40 with COVID-19, enrolled during active disease.

The chain is built from TRBV7-6 and TRBJ1-2, with 8 bases matching TRBD1. J lost 4 bases, V lost 5 bases, and 6 bases had no gene match. CDR3 size: 14 residues. From germline, CDR1 is SGHVS and CDR2 FNYEAQ. The CDR3 region is CASSRQGLTYGYTF. The CDR3 DNA is TGTGCCAGCAGCAGACAGGGGTTAACCTATGGCTACACCTTC.

This clone has just one count. The chain links TRBV12-5 to TRBJ1-4; 11 bases match TRBD1. The germline CDR1 and CDR2 sequences are LGHNT and FRNRAP. With V trimmed by 4 bases and J by 5 bases, 3 bases remained unmatched. The CDR3 covers 15 residues. The CDR3 DNA sequence: TGTGCTAGTGGTTGGACAGGGGGCGGAAATGAAAAACTGTTTTTT. This translates into CASGWTGGGNEKLFF.

J is TRBJ2-2 and V is TRBV7-9; no definite D call. CDR3 length: 12 amino acids. CDR1 and CDR2 (germline): SEHNR, FQNEAQ (reference sequence). V was pared by 1 base and J by 7 bases, with 4 bases between. In DNA, the CDR3 is TGTGCCAGCAGCTTAGATCTCGGGGAGCTGTTTTTT. It encodes CASSLDLGELFF.

The V call is TRBV2, the J call TRBJ1-3; D gene uncertain. V was trimmed by 3 bases and J by 1 base, leaving 10 bases between them. The CDR3 runs to 15 residues. Germline V gives CDR1 SNHLY, CDR2 FYNNEI. The CDR3 bases are TGTGCCAGCAGTGAGAGGGTTGGATCTGGAAACACCATATATTTT. Protein sequence: CASSERVGSGNTIYF.

This sequence joins TRBV9 and TRBJ2-5, with D tentatively TRBD2 (5 bases). The CDR3 extends over 14 amino acids. Per the germline V gene, CDR1 is SGDLS and CDR2 is YYNGEE. Trimming pared 4 bases from V and 1 base from J, leaving 11 bases between. CDR3 sequence: CASSPQSGQETQYF. As DNA, the CDR3 is TGTGCCAGCAGCCCCCAAAGCGGCCAAGAGACCCAGTACTTC.

The rearrangement joins TRBV19 to TRBJ1-5; D is undetermined. The CDR3 totals 13 residues. Germline V gives CDR1 LNHDA, CDR2 SQIVND (reference sequence). V lost 3 bases and J 7 bases, leaving 10 bases between the germline ends. The CDR3: CASSMVGGQPQHF. The CDR3 DNA reads as TGTGCCAGTAGTATGGTGGGAGGGCAGCCCCAGCATTTT.

The chain links TRBV20-1 to TRBJ2-5; TRBD1 is a possible D gene (6 bases). Germline V gene data show CDR1 as DFQATT and CDR2 as SNEGSKA (reference sequence). The CDR3 covers 11 residues. The V end lost 6 bases, the J end lost 5 bases, and 10 bases lay between the germline ends. CDR3 nucleotides: TGCAGTGCGGCCCAGGGGGAGACCCAGTACTTC. Its translation: CSAAQGETQYF.

J is TRBJ1-1 and V is TRBV19, with 11 nucleotides matching TRBD1. V lost 6 bases, J lost 3 bases, and 6 bases stayed unmatched. Per the germline V gene, CDR1 is LNHDA and CDR2 is SQIVND (reference sequence). The CDR3 length is 15 residues. CDR3 residues: CASSSDRGRYTEAFF. The CDR3 DNA is TGTGCCAGTAGCTCGGACAGGGGGCGATACACTGAAGCTTTCTTT. The full variable domain, completed using reference TRBV19 and TRBJ1-1, is DGGITQSPKYLFRKEGQNVTLSCEQNLNHDAMYWYRQDPGQGLRLIYYSQIVNDFQKGDIAEGYSVSREKKESFPLTVTSAQKNPTAFYLCASSSDRGRYTEAFFGQGTRLTVV.

This chain links TRBV7-9 with TRBJ1-1; D gene ambiguous. V was cut by 5 bases and J by 7 bases, with 11 bases left in between. The length of the CDR3 is 12 residues. CDR1 is SEHNR and CDR2 is FQNEAQ in the germline V gene (reference sequence). CDR3 region: CASSAQAVEAFF. CDR3 nucleotides: TGTGCCAGCAGCGCCCAGGCTGTTGAAGCTTTCTTT.

V gene TRBV30 combines with J gene TRBJ2-7; D gene ambiguous. Trimming stripped 8 bases from V and 0 bases from J, with 8 bases between. Germline lookup yields CDR1 GTSNPN and CDR2 SVGIG (reference sequence). The CDR3 extends over 11 amino acids. CDR3 bases: TGTGCCCTGCAGGTCTCCTACGAGCAGTACTTC. Protein: CALQVSYEQYF.

The chain couples TRBV10-2 to TRBJ2-7; TRBD1 matches 10 bases. The CDR3 extends over 17 amino acids. Germline CDR1 WSHSY, CDR2 SAAADI. After removal of 6 bases from V and 2 bases from J, the junction contained 13 bases not matched to a gene. The CDR3 here is CASSPGTGAPRAYEQYF. In DNA form, the CDR3 reads TGCGCCAGCAGCCCCGGGACAGGGGCCCCTAGGGCCTACGAGCAGTACTTC.

This sequence joins TRBV4-1 and TRBJ2-7; D ambiguous. The V end was cut by 1 base, the J end by 2 bases, with 6 bases between. This CDR3 region has 13 residues. CDR1 and CDR2 from the germline V gene are MGHRA and YSYEKL. The chain's CDR3 is CASSQAGTYEQYF. The CDR3 region has the DNA TGCGCCAGCAGCCAAGCAGGTACCTACGAGCAGTACTTC.

This clone was found once. The genes are TRBV2 and TRBJ1-4; D is unclear. CDR3 size: 15 residues. Trimming cost V 0 bases and J 2 bases, with 7 bases left between them. Germline V gene lookup returns CDR1 SNHLY and CDR2 FYNNEI. The CDR3 here is CASSEARSTNEKLFF. For the CDR3, the DNA is TGTGCCAGCAGTGAAGCCCGGTCTACTAATGAAAAACTGTTTTTT.

Notes on this clone: The junction shows a germline mismatch at one end, possibly a read error. The rearrangement links TRBV6-1 to TRBJ2-3; the D is unclear. There are 12 residues in the CDR3. Per germline, CDR1 MNHNS and CDR2 SASEGT. The CDR3 sequence: CASSDEVTLLDF. In DNA, the CDR3 is TGTGCCAGCAGTGACGAGGTAACTTTGTTGGATTTT.

The V gene is TRBV19, the J gene TRBJ1-1; unclear D gene. This CDR3 comprises 11 residues. Germline-derived CDR1 and CDR2 are LNHDA and SQIVND (reference sequence). The CDR3 region has the DNA TGTGCTACCGGGCGGGACACTGAAGCTTTCTTT. Its translation is CATGRDTEAFF.

The gene calls are TRBV2 and TRBJ1-6; D call uncertain. The V gene's germline CDR1 is SNHLY and CDR2 FYNNEI. There are 12 residues in the CDR3. V was trimmed by 8 bases and J by 8 bases, leaving 10 bases between them. CDR3 in amino acids: CASGGLYSPLHF. DNA for the CDR3: TGTGCCAGCGGTGGTCTGTATTCACCCCTCCACTTT.

The J gene is TRBJ2-7, the V gene TRBV7-6, with D uncertain. Germline V gene data show CDR1 as SGHVS and CDR2 as FNYEAQ. Trimming stripped 1 base from V and 0 bases from J, with 13 bases between. The CDR3 totals 16 residues. In DNA form, the CDR3 reads TGTGCCAGCAGCTTAGGTATCGGTTTTAGCTCCTACGAGCAGTACTTC. Its translation: CASSLGIGFSSYEQYF.

This chain connects TRBV2 to TRBJ1-1; tentative D call: TRBD1 (6 bases). The germline CDR1 and CDR2 sequences are SNHLY and FYNNEI. Trimming removed 2 bases at V and 1 base at J, with 14 bases between. The CDR3 extends over 16 amino acids. CDR3 DNA: TGTGCCAGCAGTGAACTTCTGGGGGCAGGGAACACTGAAGCTTTCTTT. Its protein is CASSELLGAGNTEAFF.

Only one count was recorded for this clone. The chain uses TRBV6-5 and TRBJ2-3; 12 bases fit TRBD2. Germline lookup yields CDR1 MNHEY and CDR2 SVGAGI. The V and J ends lost 10 bases and 10 bases, in that order; junction bases with no gene match: 15. The CDR3 is made up of 15 amino acids. CDR3 sequence: CATYHRTSGAGAQYF. The CDR3 nucleotides are TGTGCCACATATCACCGGACTAGCGGGGCTGGTGCGCAGTATTTT.

This clone has only one observation. V gene TRBV11-3 combines with J gene TRBJ2-1; unclear D gene. V shed 3 bases and J shed 9 bases, with 9 bases lying between them. CDR3 length: 12 amino acids. Germline V gene lookup returns CDR1 SGHNT and CDR2 YENEEA. CDR3 nucleotide sequence: TGTGCCAGCAGCTTGAAGCTTGGTGAGCAGTTCTTC. Protein: CASSLKLGEQFF.

The J gene is TRBJ2-5, the V gene TRBV10-2, with D uncertain. V gave up 3 bases and J gave up 3 bases, with 8 bases separating them. CDR1 is WSHSY and CDR2 is SAAADI in the germline V gene. CDR3 length: 13 residues. The CDR3 DNA sequence: TGCGCCAGCAGTGAAACAGTCAAAGAGACCCAGTACTTC. This translates into CASSETVKETQYF.

The chain recombines TRBV3-1 (or the pseudogene TRBV3-2) with TRBJ1-6; D is uncertain. Germline values: CDR1 LGHDT, CDR2 YNNKEL (reference sequence). The CDR3 runs 15 residues. Trimming removed 0 bases from V and 9 bases from J, with 12 bases in between. The CDR3 sequence: CASSQDRRNTSPLHF. CDR3 in DNA: TGTGCCAGCAGCCAAGACCGCAGGAACACTTCACCCCTCCACTTT.

This chain uses TRBV12-3 or TRBV12-4 with TRBJ1-5; D unclear. Trimming left V 3 bases short and J 2 bases short, with 2 bases between. This CDR3 spans 12 amino acids. CDR3 protein: CASSFGNQPQHF. DNA of the CDR3: TGTGCCAGCAGTTTCGGCAATCAGCCCCAGCATTTT.

The chain uses TRBV7-9 and TRBJ1-6; 7 bases line up with TRBD1. Germline V gene data show CDR1 as SEHNR and CDR2 as FQNEAQ (reference sequence). This CDR3 comprises 14 residues. V was clipped by 3 bases and J by 6 bases; unmatched bases: 2. CDR3 in amino acids: CASSLDRINSPLHF. The DNA of the CDR3 is TGTGCCAGCAGCTTGGACAGGATTAATTCACCCCTCCACTTT.

V usage is TRBV5-6 and J usage is TRBJ1-6, with TRBD1 identical over 8 bases. The V gene's germline CDR1 is SGHDT and CDR2 YYEEEE. This CDR3 has 16 amino acids. J lost 7 bases, V lost 1 base, and 7 bases had no gene match. The CDR3 DNA reads TGTGCCAGCAGCTTGAAAGGGACAGGCCAAAATTCACCCCTCCACTTT. Translated, it gives CASSLKGTGQNSPLHF.